Listed below are T cell receptor beta chains from one sample, sequenced in a study of human T cells and chemical hapten exposure. TCRdb processed the RACE reads anew with MiXCR; each CDR3 protein has one entry. The data contain about 65,000 distinct CDR3 sequences, approximately 6.2% of them singletons. Sequenced sample: whole blood. These receptors originate from a female donor in good health. Some clones in this sample may be carry-over from other donors' samples. CDR3s include the opening cysteine and the closing phenylalanine or tryptophan. A D gene is named only where the DNA matches it firmly. Some rows have no size entry. The others give once, few or many, or a class for an expanded clone.

length: 14; size: many; D: NA; V: TRBV3-1; J: TRBJ2-1; DNA: TGTGCCAGCAGTCGCCGACTAGTGCGCAATGAGCAGTTCTTC; CDR3: CASSRRLVRNEQFF
length: 14; size: few; D: TRBD1; V: TRBV4-1; J: TRBJ1-4; DNA: TGCGCCAGCGGTGGGATGACAGGGGATGAAAAACTGTTTTTT; CDR3: CASGGMTGDEKLFF
length: 16; size: many; D: NA; V: TRBV13; J: TRBJ1-4; DNA: TGTGCCAGCAGCTTAGCCCGGGAAGCAACTAATGAAAAACTGTTTTTT; CDR3: CASSLAREATNEKLFF
length: 17; size: few; D: TRBD1; V: TRBV13; J: TRBJ2-7; DNA: TGTGCCAGCAGCTACGGCCCGCCCGGGACAGGGGGCGGTGAGCAGTACTTC; CDR3: CASSYGPPGTGGGEQYF
length: 13; size: many; D: NA; V: TRBV9; J: TRBJ2-5; DNA: TGTGCCAGCAGCCCCAGGAGCGAAGAGACCCAGTACTTC; CDR3: CASSPRSEETQYF
length: 13; size: many; D: NA; V: TRBV28; J: TRBJ1-5; DNA: TGTGCCATCCACACGGGTGCTGCGGAGCCCCAGCATTTT; CDR3: CAIHTGAAEPQHF
length: 17; size: many; D: TRBD2; V: TRBV6-2/TRBV6-3; J: TRBJ2-5; DNA: TGTGCCAGCAGTTACGGGGGACTAGCGACCCGTCAAGAGACCCAGTACTTC; CDR3: CASSYGGLATRQETQYF
length: 16; size: NA; D: NA; V: TRBV20-1; J: TRBJ1-3; DNA: TGCAGTGCTAGTCGCCCGCAGGGCCGCTCTGGAAACACCATATATTTT; CDR3: CSASRPQGRSGNTIYF
length: 13; size: many; D: NA; V: TRBV6-2/TRBV6-3; J: TRBJ2-3; DNA: TGTGCCAGCAGTTACTCGACTGCGGCCACGCAGTATTTT; CDR3: CASSYSTAATQYF
length: 13; size: many; D: NA; V: TRBV7-8; J: TRBJ1-1; DNA: TGTGCCACCTCCGGGGGACGAGACACTGAAGCTTTCTTT; CDR3: CATSGGRDTEAFF
length: 14; size: many; D: NA; V: TRBV12-3/TRBV12-4; J: TRBJ1-5; DNA: TGTGCCAGCAGTTTAGGAAGGGCGGGTCAGCCCCAGCATTTT; CDR3: CASSLGRAGQPQHF
length: 11; size: few; D: TRBD1; V: TRBV29-1; J: TRBJ2-1; DNA: TGCAGCGTTGACCCACAGGGGGAGCAGTTCTTC; CDR3: CSVDPQGEQFF
length: 12; size: many; D: NA; V: TRBV7-2; J: TRBJ2-2; DNA: TGTGCCAGCAGCTTAAATTTCGGGGAGCTGTTTTTT; CDR3: CASSLNFGELFF
length: 14; size: few; D: NA; V: TRBV27; J: TRBJ1-1; DNA: TGTGCCAGCAGTTTCAGGGGCATGAACACTGAAGCTTTCTTT; CDR3: CASSFRGMNTEAFF
length: 15; size: many; D: TRBD1; V: TRBV20-1; J: TRBJ2-7; DNA: TGCAGTGCTGGGGACAGGACATCGGGCCGCGGGGAGCAGTACTTC; CDR3: CSAGDRTSGRGEQYF
length: 11; size: few; D: TRBD1; V: TRBV29-1; J: TRBJ1-1; DNA: TGCAGCGTTTCCCCCAGGGGGCAAGCTTTCTTT; CDR3: CSVSPRGQAFF